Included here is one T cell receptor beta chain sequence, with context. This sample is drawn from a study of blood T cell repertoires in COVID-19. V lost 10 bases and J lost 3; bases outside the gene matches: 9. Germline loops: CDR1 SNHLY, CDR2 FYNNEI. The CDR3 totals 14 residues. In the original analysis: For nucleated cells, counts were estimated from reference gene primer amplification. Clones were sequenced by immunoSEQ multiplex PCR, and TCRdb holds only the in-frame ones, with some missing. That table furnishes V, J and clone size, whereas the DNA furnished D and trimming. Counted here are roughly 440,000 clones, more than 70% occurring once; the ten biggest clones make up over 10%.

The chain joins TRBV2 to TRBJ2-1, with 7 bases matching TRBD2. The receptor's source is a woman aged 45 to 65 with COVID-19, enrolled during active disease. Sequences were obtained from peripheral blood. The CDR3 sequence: CATRGGPLYNEQFF. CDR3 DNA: TGTGCCACGCGCGGGGGACCACTCTACAATGAGCAGTTCTTC.